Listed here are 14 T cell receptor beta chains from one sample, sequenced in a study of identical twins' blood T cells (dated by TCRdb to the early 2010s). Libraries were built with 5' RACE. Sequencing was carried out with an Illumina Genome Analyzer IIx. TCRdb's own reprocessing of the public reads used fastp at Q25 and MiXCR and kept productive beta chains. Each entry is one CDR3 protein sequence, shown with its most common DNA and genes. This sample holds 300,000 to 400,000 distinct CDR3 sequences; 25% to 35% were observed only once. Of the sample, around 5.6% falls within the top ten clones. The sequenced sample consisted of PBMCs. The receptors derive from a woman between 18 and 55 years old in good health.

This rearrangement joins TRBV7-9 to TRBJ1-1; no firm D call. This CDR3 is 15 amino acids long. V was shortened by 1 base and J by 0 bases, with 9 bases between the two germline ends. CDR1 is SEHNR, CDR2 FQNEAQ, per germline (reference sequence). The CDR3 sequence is CASSLGRQMNTEAFF. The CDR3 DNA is TGTGCCAGCAGCTTAGGTAGACAAATGAACACTGAAGCTTTCTTT.

For the CDR3, the DNA is TGTGCCAGCAGCCAAGGGACGATTGATACGCAGTATTTT. Its translation is CASSQGTIDTQYF. The chain uses TRBV3-1 and TRBJ2-3; no clear D. V dropped 1 base and J dropped 6 bases, with 8 bases sitting between them. Germline V gene lookup returns CDR1 LGHDT and CDR2 YNNKEL (reference sequence). The length of the CDR3 is 13 residues.

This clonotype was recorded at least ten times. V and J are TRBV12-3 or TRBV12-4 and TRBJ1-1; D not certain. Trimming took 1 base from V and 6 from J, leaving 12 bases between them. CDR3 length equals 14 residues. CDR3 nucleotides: TGTGCCAGCAGTTTAGGGCTCTCCGGGGCTGAAGCTTTCTTT. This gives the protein CASSLGLSGAEAFF.

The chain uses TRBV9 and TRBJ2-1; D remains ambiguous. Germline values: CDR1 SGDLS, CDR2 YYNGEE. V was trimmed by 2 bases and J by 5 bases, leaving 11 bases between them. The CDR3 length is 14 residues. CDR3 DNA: TGTGCCAGCAGCGTTTCGGTGAGGAACAATGAGCAGTTCTTC. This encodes CASSVSVRNNEQFF.

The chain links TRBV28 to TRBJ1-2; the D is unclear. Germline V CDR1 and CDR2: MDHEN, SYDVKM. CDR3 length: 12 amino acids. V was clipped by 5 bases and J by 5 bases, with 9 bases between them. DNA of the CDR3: TGTGCCAGCAGTACTATGATATATGGCTACACCTTC. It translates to CASSTMIYGYTF.

CDR3 loop: CSVEDGDQPGYTF. The CDR3 DNA sequence: TGCAGCGTTGAAGATGGGGATCAGCCTGGCTACACCTTC. The rearrangement links TRBV29-1 to TRBJ1-2; no definite D call. This CDR3 has 13 residues. Per germline, CDR1 SQVTM and CDR2 ANQGSEA. Trimming took off 0 bases at V and 7 bases at J, with 12 bases between the two ends. The full variable domain, with the rest looked up from reference TRBV29-1 and TRBJ1-2, is SAVISQKPSRDICQRGTSLTIQCQVDSQVTMMFWYRQQPGQSLTLIATANQGSEATYESGFVIDKFPISRPNLTFSTLTVSNMSPEDSSIYLCSVEDGDQPGYTFGSGTRLTVV.

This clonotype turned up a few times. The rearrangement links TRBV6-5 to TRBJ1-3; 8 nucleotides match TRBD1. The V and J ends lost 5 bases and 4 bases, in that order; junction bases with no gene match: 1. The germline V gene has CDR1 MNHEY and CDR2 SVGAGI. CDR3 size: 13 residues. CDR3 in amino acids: CASSHRGGNTIYF. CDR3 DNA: TGTGCCAGCAGTCACAGGGGGGGAAACACCATATATTTT.

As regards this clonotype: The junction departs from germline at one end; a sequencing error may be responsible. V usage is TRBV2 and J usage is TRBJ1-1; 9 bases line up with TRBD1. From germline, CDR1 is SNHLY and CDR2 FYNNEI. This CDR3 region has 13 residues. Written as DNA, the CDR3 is TGTGCCAGCAGCCTCACAGGGGGCACTGAAACTTTCTTT. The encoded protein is CASSLTGGTETFF.

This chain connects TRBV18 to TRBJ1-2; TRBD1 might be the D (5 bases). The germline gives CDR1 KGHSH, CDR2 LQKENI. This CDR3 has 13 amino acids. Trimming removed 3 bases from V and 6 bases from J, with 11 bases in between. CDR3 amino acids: CASSPGGKDGYTF. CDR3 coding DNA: TGTGCCAGCTCACCGGGGGGTAAAGATGGCTACACCTTC.

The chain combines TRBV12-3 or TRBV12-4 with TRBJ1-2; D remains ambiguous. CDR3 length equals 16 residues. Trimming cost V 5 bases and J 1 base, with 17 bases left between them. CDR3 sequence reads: CASSPHLRTDNYGYTF. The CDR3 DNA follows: TGTGCCAGCAGTCCACATTTACGGACGGATAACTATGGCTACACCTTC.

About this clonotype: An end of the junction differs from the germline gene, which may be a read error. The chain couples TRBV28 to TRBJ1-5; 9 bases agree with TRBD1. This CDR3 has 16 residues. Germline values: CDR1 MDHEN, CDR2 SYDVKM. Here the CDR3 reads CANSSRAGTGKEPQHF. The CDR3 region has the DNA TGTGCCAACAGTTCCCGGGCCGGGACAGGGAAAGAGCCCCAGCATTTT.

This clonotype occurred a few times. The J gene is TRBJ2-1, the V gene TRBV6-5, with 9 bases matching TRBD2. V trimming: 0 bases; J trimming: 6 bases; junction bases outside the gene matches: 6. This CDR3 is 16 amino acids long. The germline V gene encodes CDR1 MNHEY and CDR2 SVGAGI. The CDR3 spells CASSYSAGGTPNEQFF. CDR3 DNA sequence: TGTGCCAGCAGTTACTCCGCGGGAGGGACCCCCAATGAGCAGTTCTTC.

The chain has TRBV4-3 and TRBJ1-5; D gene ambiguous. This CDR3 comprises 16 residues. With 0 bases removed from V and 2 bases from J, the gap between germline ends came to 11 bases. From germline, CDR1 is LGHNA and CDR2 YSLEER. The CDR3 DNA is TGCGCCAGCAGCCAAGATGGGAGGGAACGCAATCAGCCCCAGCATTTT. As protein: CASSQDGRERNQPQHF.

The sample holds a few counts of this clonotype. CDR3 protein: CASSYGRGNQPQHF. CDR3 nucleotides: TGTGCCAGCAGTTACGGGAGGGGAAATCAGCCCCAGCATTTT. V gene TRBV6-2 or TRBV6-3 combines with J gene TRBJ1-5; perhaps TRBD1 as D (5 bases). V was shortened by 2 bases and J by 4 bases, with 9 bases between the two germline ends. The CDR3 is made up of 14 amino acids. Germline loops: CDR1 MNHEY, CDR2 SVGEGT.